The 12 T cell receptor beta chains presented below share a single source sample, sequenced in a study of T cells after yellow fever vaccination. TCRdb re-analysed the 5' RACE reads in MiXCR, keeping a single row per CDR3 protein. This table has about 550,000 distinct CDR3 sequences, over 15% appearing once. Sample: PBMCs, taken 15 days after the yellow fever booster vaccination. Receptors originate from a man aged 25 to 45 who received the YFV17D yellow fever vaccine.

In its sample, this clonotype was seen a few times. The CDR3 spells CASSLAMGRRRTEAFF. In DNA, the CDR3 is TGTGCCAGCAGTTTAGCGATGGGTAGGAGGCGGACTGAAGCTTTCTTT. The genes are TRBV12-3 or TRBV12-4 and TRBJ1-1; D is unresolved. With 0 bases removed from V and 5 bases from J, the gap between germline ends came to 16 bases. The length of the CDR3 is 16 residues.

The rearrangement links TRBV20-1 to TRBJ2-7, with D unresolved. This CDR3 has 11 residues. The V and J ends lost 2 bases and 6 bases respectively, with 8 bases between them. CDR1 and CDR2 (germline): DFQATT, SNEGSKA (reference sequence). CDR3 in amino acids: CSARSVGEQYF. CDR3 nucleotides: TGCAGTGCTAGAAGTGTCGGCGAGCAGTACTTC.

This clonotype was seen a few times. The V and J genes are TRBV21-1 and TRBJ2-3. TRBV21-1 counts as a pseudogene. CDR3 length equals 16 residues. The CDR3, as DNA: TGTGCCAGCAGCACCCTACTTAAGGGTCATACAGATACGCAGTATTTT. As protein: CASSTLLKGHTDTQYF.

J is TRBJ2-1 and V is TRBV20-1, with a possible D match to TRBD2 (5 bases). In germline, CDR1 is DFQATT, CDR2 SNEGSKA (reference sequence). V lost 5 bases and J lost 2, with 10 bases in between. This CDR3 has 13 amino acids. CDR3 amino acids: CSAGRGTYNEQFF. In DNA form, the CDR3 reads TGCAGTGCTGGAAGAGGGACCTACAATGAGCAGTTCTTC.

This clonotype was seen only a few times. J is TRBJ1-1 and V is TRBV7-2; D might be TRBD1 (5 bases). This CDR3 comprises 11 residues. CDR1 and CDR2 from the germline V gene are SGHTA and FQGNSA. V was shortened by 9 bases and J by 2 bases, with 7 bases between the two germline ends. The CDR3 nucleotides read TGTGCCAGTGGGGACAACACTGAAGCTTTCTTT. Protein sequence: CASGDNTEAFF.

This chain connects TRBV5-1 to TRBJ2-5; D is unresolved. CDR1 is SGHRS, CDR2 YFSETQ, per germline. CDR3 length: 12 residues. Trimming shortened V by 4 bases and J by 5 bases, and 9 bases separated the two germline ends. CDR3 nucleotide sequence: TGCGCCAGCAGCCCTGTAACGGAGACCCAGTACTTC. Amino acid sequence: CASSPVTETQYF.

There are a few counts of this clonotype. The V gene is TRBV24-1, the J gene TRBJ2-1, with TRBD2 matching over 9 bases. V lost 3 bases to trimming and J lost 5 bases; unmatched junction nucleotides: 10. This CDR3 region has 17 residues. Per the germline V gene, CDR1 is KGHDR and CDR2 is SFDVKD. The CDR3 protein is CATSDGPGTSTNNEQFF. The DNA of the CDR3 is TGTGCCACCAGTGATGGGCCTGGGACTAGCACGAACAATGAGCAGTTCTTC.

Only a few counts were recorded for this clonotype. The chain couples TRBV29-1 to TRBJ2-7; D ambiguous. This CDR3 is built from 13 residues. Trimming cost V 3 bases and J 3 bases, with 12 bases left between them. In germline, CDR1 is SQVTM, CDR2 ANQGSEA. The CDR3 spells CSVDKGSGYEQYF. CDR3 nucleotide sequence: TGCAGCGTTGACAAGGGTTCTGGCTACGAGCAGTACTTC.

There are a few counts of this clonotype. The chain couples TRBV18 to TRBJ2-7; 7 positions agree with TRBD1. CDR3 length: 14 amino acids. Trimming at V came to 2 bases and at J to 4 bases, leaving 5 bases not matched to a gene. Germline values: CDR1 KGHSH, CDR2 LQKENI. Written as DNA, the CDR3 is TGTGCCAGCTCACCAATCAGGGGGTTGTACGAGCAGTACTTC. Residues: CASSPIRGLYEQYF.

A few counts support this clonotype. The chain uses TRBV20-1 and TRBJ2-1, with 7 bases that match TRBD1. CDR1 is DFQATT, CDR2 SNEGSKA, per germline (reference sequence). This CDR3 has 14 residues. With 6 bases clipped from V and 6 bases from J, the junction kept 11 bases outside the gene matches. The DNA for the CDR3 is TGCAGTGCCCCCAAGGGGACAGCGTCCAATGAGCAGTTCTTC. It yields the protein CSAPKGTASNEQFF.

This clonotype has a handful of counts. The junction differs from germline at one of its ends, possibly a read error. V and J are TRBV7-2 and TRBJ2-7; weak D call: TRBD2 (7 bases). The CDR3 extends over 16 amino acids. Germline CDR1 and CDR2: SGHTA and FQGNSA. CDR3 nucleotide sequence: TGTGCCAGCAGCCTCCCCGTCGGGGGGCTCTCCGACGAGCAGTACTTC. Translated: CASSLPVGGLSDEQYF.

A few counts support this clonotype. V gene TRBV5-6 combines with J gene TRBJ1-4; possible D gene TRBD1, 5 bases. V was clipped by 0 bases and J by 6 bases, with 18 bases between them. The germline V gene encodes CDR1 SGHDT and CDR2 YYEEEE. The CDR3 is made up of 17 amino acids. The CDR3 DNA follows: TGTGCCAGCAGCTTGGGGGCCGGCACAGCGGGGCATGAAAAACTGTTTTTT. Translating gives CASSLGAGTAGHEKLFF.